A selection of T cell receptor beta chains follows, all from one sample in a study of blood T cell repertoires in COVID-19. Data came from immunoSEQ multiplex PCR; TCRdb stores just in-frame clones and leaves some out. The profile shows roughly 440,000 clones, about 87% of them singletons. Material for sequencing was peripheral blood. These receptors all stem from a woman in her 50s with COVID-19, enrolled during active disease. CDR3s include the opening cysteine and the closing phenylalanine or tryptophan. The D gene is left open where the match is weak. Clone size is shown for a subset of rows, as once, few, many or a class of expanded clone.

v_call	j_call	clone_size	d_call	cdr3_aa	cdr3_nt
TRBV4-1	TRBJ2-5	-	-	CASSQETAFQETQYF	TGCGCCAGCAGCCAAGAGACAGCCTTCCAAGAGACCCAGTACTTC
TRBV7-9	TRBJ2-7	-	-	CASSFTGNEQYF	TGTGCCAGCAGCTTCACAGGGAACGAGCAGTACTTC
TRBV2	TRBJ2-2	-	-	CASSEQVGGELFF	TGTGCCAGCAGTGAACAGGTTGGCGGGGAGCTGTTTTTT
TRBV25-1	TRBJ1-1	-	-	CASSEYRAGPEAFF	TGTGCCAGCAGTGAATATAGGGCAGGGCCTGAAGCTTTCTTT
TRBV2	TRBJ2-7	once	TRBD2	CASSDGAFGRGGGPYEQYF	TGTGCCAGCAGTGATGGGGCCTTCGGAAGGGGCGGGGGGCCGTACGAGCAGTACTTC
TRBV5-1	TRBJ2-7	-	-	CASSSRQDPYEQYF	TGCGCCAGCAGCTCCCGACAGGACCCCTACGAGCAGTACTTC
TRBV19	TRBJ1-3	-	-	CASSIHETIYRNTIYF	TGTGCCAGTAGTATCCATGAGACAATCTATCGAAACACCATATATTTT
TRBV12-3/TRBV12-4	TRBJ1-2	-	-	CASSLAQGYGYTF	TGTGCCAGCAGTTTAGCGCAGGGTTATGGCTACACCTTC
TRBV5-1	TRBJ2-2	-	-	CASSPRGSTGELFF	TGCGCCAGCAGCCCGAGGGGGAGCACCGGGGAGCTGTTTTTT
TRBV6-1	TRBJ1-5	-	-	CASSESGRHQPQHF	TGTGCCAGCAGTGAGTCAGGGCGGCATCAGCCCCAGCATTTT
TRBV4-2	TRBJ2-3	-	TRBD2	CASSQDLSYSGGAPDTQYF	TGTGCCAGCAGCCAGGACCTATCCTACAGCGGGGGGGCCCCAGATACGCAGTATTTT
TRBV5-1	TRBJ2-5	-	-	CASSFSGGRETQYF	TGCGCCAGCAGCTTTTCAGGGGGGCGGGAGACCCAGTACTTC
TRBV25-1	TRBJ2-7	-	-	CASSGSGSLYEQYF	TGTGCCAGCAGTGGGTCCGGGTCGCTTTACGAGCAGTACTTC
TRBV5-1	TRBJ1-4	-	-	CASSPGNTNEKLFF	TGCGCCAGCAGCCCGGGAAATACTAATGAAAAACTGTTTTTT
TRBV5-6	TRBJ1-5	-	-	CASSLGPVYSNQPQHF	TGTGCCAGCAGCTTGGGTCCGGTTTATAGCAATCAGCCCCAGCATTTT
TRBV9	TRBJ1-3	-	-	CASSAAGGTGNTIYF	TGTGCCAGCAGCGCGGCGGGGGGGACTGGAAACACCATATATTTT
TRBV7-8	TRBJ2-7	-	TRBD1	CASSLEGGASYEQYF	TGTGCCAGCAGCTTAGAAGGGGGCGCATCCTACGAGCAGTACTTC
TRBV15	TRBJ1-6	-	TRBD1	CATSSDRTGVNSPLHF	TGTGCCACCAGCAGTGATAGAACAGGGGTTAATTCACCCCTCCACTTT
TRBV5-1	TRBJ2-1	-	TRBD1	CASSLQTGKPYNEQFF	TGCGCCAGCAGCTTACAGACAGGGAAGCCCTACAATGAGCAGTTCTTC
TRBV28	TRBJ1-5	-	TRBD1	CASKTGGNQPQHF	TGTGCCAGCAAGACAGGGGGGAATCAGCCCCAGCATTTT
TRBV18	TRBJ2-1	-	-	CASSLGHSPHEQFF	TGTGCCAGCTCACTGGGTCACAGCCCCCATGAGCAGTTCTTC
TRBV18	TRBJ1-1	-	-	CASSPRSIGMDTEAFF	TGTGCCAGCTCACCAAGGAGTATCGGAATGGACACTGAAGCTTTCTTT
TRBV19	TRBJ2-7	-	-	CASSITGAYEQYF	TGTGCCAGTAGTATCACTGGAGCCTACGAGCAGTACTTC
TRBV6-5	TRBJ1-1	-	-	CATSRRNTEAFF	TGTGCCACCTCTAGGCGGAACACTGAAGCTTTCTTT
TRBV19	TRBJ1-4	-	-	CASTTTMTNEKLFF	TGTGCCAGCACAACGACTATGACTAATGAAAAACTGTTTTTT
TRBV9	TRBJ2-1	-	TRBD2	CASSEGGSGGNEQFF	TGTGCCAGCAGCGAGGGAGGGTCCGGGGGAAATGAGCAGTTCTTC
TRBV18	TRBJ1-4	-	-	CASSPRQAGGEKLFF	TGTGCCAGCTCACCGAGACAGGCGGGAGGTGAAAAACTGTTTTTT
TRBV12-3/TRBV12-4	TRBJ1-2	-	-	CASTNPGGGGYTF	TGTGCCAGCACCAACCCGGGGGGTGGTGGCTACACCTTC
TRBV2	TRBJ1-5	-	-	CASSEGQGQPQHF	TGTGCCAGCAGTGAGGGGCAAGGGCAGCCCCAGCATTTT
TRBV4-1	TRBJ1-2	-	-	CASSQVLRTTGFGYGYTF	TGCGCCAGCAGCCAGGTCCTACGCACTACAGGGTTTGGGTATGGCTACACCTTC
TRBV6-5	TRBJ2-3	-	TRBD2	CASSLRTRRDTQYF	TGTGCCAGCAGTCTCCGGACTAGGCGAGATACGCAGTATTTT
TRBV5-6	TRBJ1-1	-	-	CASSLGRGDEAFF	TGTGCCAGCAGCTTGGGGCGAGGTGATGAAGCTTTCTTT
TRBV10-3	TRBJ2-2	-	TRBD1	CAISVSGGLNTGELFF	TGTGCCATCAGTGTATCAGGGGGCTTGAACACCGGGGAGCTGTTTTTT
TRBV5-4	TRBJ1-2	once	TRBD1	CASSARTGAGYGYTF	TGTGCCAGCAGCGCGCGGACAGGGGCGGGCTATGGCTACACCTTC
TRBV2	TRBJ2-1	-	-	CASSAGGEQFF	TGTGCCAGCAGTGCCGGGGGTGAGCAGTTCTTC
TRBV19	TRBJ1-1	-	-	CASRQLIRSEAFF	TGTGCCAGTAGACAGTTGATTCGTTCGGAAGCTTTCTTT
TRBV9	TRBJ1-2	-	-	CASMPQGGAGGYTF	TGTGCCAGCATGCCCCAGGGAGGGGCAGGTGGCTACACCTTC
TRBV5-1	TRBJ2-3	-	-	CASSLDGLPGTDTQYF	TGCGCCAGCAGCTTGGATGGCCTTCCTGGCACAGATACGCAGTATTTT
TRBV6-5	TRBJ1-1	-	-	CASSYRVSTEAFF	TGTGCCAGCAGTTACCGGGTTTCAACTGAAGCTTTCTTT
TRBV13	TRBJ1-6	-	-	CASSPLNSPLHF	TGTGCCAGCAGCCCCTTGAATTCACCCCTCCACTTT
TRBV5-1	TRBJ2-1	once	-	CASSLATANNEQFF	TGCGCCAGCAGCTTAGCGACAGCAAACAATGAGCAGTTCTTC
TRBV5-6	TRBJ2-7	-	-	CASSLVGGTYEQYF	TGTGCCAGCAGCTTGGTGGGGGGAACCTACGAGCAGTACTTC
TRBV27	TRBJ2-6	once	-	CASTPSGANVLTF	TGTGCCAGCACCCCTTCTGGGGCCAACGTCCTGACTTTC
TRBV5-6	TRBJ2-5	-	TRBD2	CASSSLAGGPETQYF	TGTGCCAGCAGCAGTCTAGCGGGGGGGCCAGAGACCCAGTACTTC
TRBV24-1	TRBJ2-3	-	TRBD1	CATSDPGTGGGGTDTQYF	TGTGCCACCAGTGATCCCGGGACAGGGGGGGGAGGCACAGATACGCAGTATTTT
TRBV5-1	TRBJ1-2	-	-	CASSADRHGYTF	TGCGCCAGCAGCGCCGACAGACATGGCTACACCTTC
TRBV3-1/TRBV3-2	TRBJ1-1	-	TRBD1	CASKRTGASNTEAFF	TGTGCCAGCAAAAGGACAGGGGCTTCGAACACTGAAGCTTTCTTT